The 30 T cell receptor beta chains reported below all come from one sample, sequenced in a study of T cells in Graves' hyperthyroidism and ophthalmopathy. There were TCR beta CDR3 regions amplified from RNA transcripts. In the first-round RT-PCR of the TCR CDR3, the HTBI primer set was used. TCRdb itself ran the multiplex PCR reads through MiXCR, one entry per CDR3 protein. The sample has 500,000 to 600,000 distinct CDR3 sequences, 15% to 20% seen once. The source material was blood. Every receptor here comes from a man aged 35 to 55 with Graves' ophthalmopathy.

A few counts support this clonotype. The V gene is TRBV5-1, the J gene TRBJ1-6; D unclear. V was cut by 0 bases and J by 6 bases, with 7 bases left in between. The CDR3 sequence is 14 residues long. The germline V gene has CDR1 SGHRS and CDR2 YFSETQ. The CDR3 DNA sequence: TGCGCCAGCAGCTTGGTGAGCCCTAATTCACCCCTCCACTTT. This sequence encodes CASSLVSPNSPLHF.

In this sample, this clonotype turned up many times. The V gene is TRBV7-8, the J gene TRBJ2-1, with a tentative D call TRBD2 (5 bases). The ends were cut back, 2 bases at V and 0 bases at J, with 11 bases in the middle. This CDR3 spans 16 amino acids. Germline lookup yields CDR1 SGHVS and CDR2 FQNEAQ. CDR3 protein: CASSLLQRSSYNEQFF. The CDR3 DNA sequence: TGTGCCAGCAGCTTACTGCAGCGGAGCTCCTACAATGAGCAGTTCTTC.

This clonotype has ten or more counts. This chain connects TRBV7-9 to TRBJ2-1; no reliable D call. Germline V CDR1 and CDR2: SEHNR, FQNEAQ (reference sequence). Trimming left V 4 bases short and J 8 bases short, with 15 bases between. The CDR3 runs 14 residues. CDR3 amino acids: CASSSFGLNYEQFF. DNA for the CDR3: TGTGCCAGCAGCTCGTTCGGGCTCAACTATGAGCAGTTCTTC.

This clonotype was picked up many times. V gene TRBV7-8 combines with J gene TRBJ2-6, with D perhaps TRBD2 (5 bases). V shed 0 bases and J shed 0 bases, with 12 bases lying between them. Germline values: CDR1 SGHVS, CDR2 FQNEAQ. This CDR3 is built from 18 residues. CDR3 in DNA: TGTGCCAGCAGCTTAGCGCGTAAAGGACTCTCTGGGGCCAACGTCCTGACTTTC. It encodes CASSLARKGLSGANVLTF. Complete variable domain (other parts from reference TRBV7-8 and TRBJ2-6): GAGVSQSPRYKVAKRGQDVALRCDPISGHVSLFWYQQALGQGPEFLTYFQNEAQLDKSGLPSDRFFAERPEGSVSTLKIQRTQQEDSAVYLCASSLARKGLSGANVLTFGAGSRLTVL.

The chain couples TRBV3-1 to TRBJ2-3, with 8 nucleotides matching TRBD2. V lost 1 base, J lost 4 bases, and 7 bases stayed unmatched. Germline V gives CDR1 LGHDT, CDR2 YNNKEL (reference sequence). There are 16 residues in the CDR3. This chain's CDR3 is CASSQVLGGAADTQYF. The CDR3 DNA sequence: TGTGCCAGCAGCCAAGTTCTCGGGGGGGCGGCAGATACGCAGTATTTT.

This clonotype was detected a few times. The chain recombines TRBV7-9 with TRBJ2-1, with TRBD1 matching 8 bases. Germline loops: CDR1 SEHNR, CDR2 FQNEAQ (reference sequence). The CDR3 sequence is 14 residues long. The ends lost 5 bases at V and 8 bases at J; junction bases unmatched: 8. In DNA, the CDR3 is TGTGCCAGCAGCCCCGGGACAGGATTTTATGAGCAGTTCTTC. Translation: CASSPGTGFYEQFF.

The chain combines TRBV3-1 with TRBJ1-3; unclear D gene. This CDR3 contains 15 residues. V lost 0 bases, J lost 2 bases, and 8 bases lay in between. The germline gives CDR1 LGHDT, CDR2 YNNKEL (reference sequence). CDR3 sequence reads: CASSQDSAPGNTIYF. The CDR3 bases are TGTGCCAGCAGCCAAGATTCAGCGCCTGGAAACACCATATATTTT.

This clonotype turned up a few times. A read error may produce the germline difference seen at one junction end. The chain uses TRBV28 and TRBJ2-2, with 8 bases that match TRBD1. Germline V CDR1 and CDR2: MDHEN, SYDVKM. The CDR3 contains 15 residues. CDR3 coding DNA: TGTGCCAGCAGTTTACAGGGGGCGCAAGGCGGGGAGCTGCTTTTT. Protein product: CASSLQGAQGGELLF.

The sample holds a few counts of this clonotype. The V gene is TRBV10-3, the J gene TRBJ1-1; 9 bases match TRBD1. Germline V gene sequence: CDR1 ENHRY, CDR2 SYGVKD. After removal of 4 bases from V and 1 base from J, the junction contained 13 bases not matched to a gene. The CDR3 covers 18 residues. CDR3 DNA sequence: TGTGCCATCAGTGCCCCCGGGACAGGGCCCCACTCGAACACTGAAGCTTTCTTT. Its translation: CAISAPGTGPHSNTEAFF.

The V and J genes are TRBV18 and TRBJ1-2, with D uncertain. Trimming took 5 bases from V and 7 from J, leaving 11 bases between them. The CDR3 has 12 amino acids. The germline gives CDR1 KGHSH, CDR2 LQKENI. CDR3 DNA: TGTGCCAGCTCAGCCAACGAGGGTGGCTACACCTTC. It is translated as CASSANEGGYTF.

In this sample, this clonotype turned up many times. The chain links TRBV18 to TRBJ2-7; D is ambiguous. The V end lost 2 bases, the J end lost 4 bases, and 6 bases lay between the germline ends. The CDR3 consists of 12 residues. Germline V lookup: CDR1 KGHSH, CDR2 LQKENI. In nucleotides, the CDR3 is TGTGCCAGCTCACCAGGGCGATACGAGCAGTACTTC. Its translation is CASSPGRYEQYF.

This clonotype has ten or more counts. J is TRBJ1-2 and V is TRBV6-1, with TRBD1 matching over 7 bases. The CDR3 loop spans 15 amino acids. V shed 2 bases and J 4 bases; nucleotides not matched to a gene: 7. Germline V gene data show CDR1 as MNHNS and CDR2 as SASEGT. CDR3 nucleotides: TGTGCCAGCAGTGAAAACCGGGGACAGACCTATGGCTACACCTTC. This codes for CASSENRGQTYGYTF.

The CDR3 loop is CSADAYERDETQYF. The DNA of the CDR3 is TGCAGTGCTGACGCGTACGAGCGGGACGAGACCCAGTACTTC. The rearrangement uses TRBV20-1 and TRBJ2-5, with 7 bases aligning to TRBD2. The CDR3 covers 14 residues. The J segment lost 5 bases and the V segment lost 5 bases, leaving 11 bases of the junction unmatched. Germline values: CDR1 DFQATT, CDR2 SNEGSKA (reference sequence).

This clonotype has a handful of counts. The chain recombines TRBV12-5 with TRBJ2-5; D not certain. Germline values: CDR1 LGHNT, CDR2 FRNRAP. The CDR3 has 16 residues. The V end lost 2 bases, the J end lost 2 bases, and 15 bases lay between the germline ends. The CDR3, as DNA: TGTGCTAGTGGTTTGACCGTTAAAAAAAGGCAAGAGACCCAGTACTTC. It encodes CASGLTVKKRQETQYF.

This clonotype has only a few counts. J is TRBJ2-3 and V is TRBV30; 10 positions agree with TRBD2. After removal of 3 bases from V and 3 bases from J, the junction contained 9 bases not matched to a gene. CDR1 is GTSNPN, CDR2 SVGIG, per germline (reference sequence). This CDR3 comprises 16 residues. The CDR3: CAWRGSGLARTDTQYF. In DNA, the CDR3 is TGTGCCTGGAGGGGTTCGGGACTAGCGAGGACAGATACGCAGTATTTT.

This clonotype was detected many times. This chain links TRBV5-6 with TRBJ2-1, with 8 bases fitting TRBD2. The CDR3 covers 15 residues. V dropped 7 bases and J dropped 4; count of bases not matched to a gene: 10. Germline loops: CDR1 SGHDT, CDR2 YYEEEE. The CDR3 nucleotides read TGTGCCAGCGAGATAGCGGGATCAATATACAATGAGCAGTTCTTC. Its protein product is CASEIAGSIYNEQFF.

There are many counts of this clonotype. The chain combines TRBV5-1 with TRBJ1-1; D is ambiguous. This CDR3 is 13 amino acids long. Trimming stripped 4 bases from V and 3 bases from J, with 10 bases between. Germline CDR1 SGHRS, CDR2 YFSETQ. CDR3: CASSPSGDTEAFF. DNA of the CDR3: TGCGCCAGCAGCCCGAGCGGGGACACTGAAGCTTTCTTT.

This rearrangement joins TRBV7-8 to TRBJ1-1; TRBD1 agrees at 8 bases. J gave up 3 bases and V 2 bases, and 5 bases lay outside the gene matches. Germline V CDR1 and CDR2: SGHVS, FQNEAQ. The length of the CDR3 is 15 residues. The CDR3 region is CASSLTGGWDTEAFF. In DNA form, the CDR3 reads TGTGCCAGCAGCTTAACAGGGGGATGGGACACTGAAGCTTTCTTT.

In this sample, this clonotype turned up once. The V call is TRBV19, the J call TRBJ2-2, with 7 positions matching TRBD2. The CDR3 contains 14 residues. Germline V CDR1 and CDR2: LNHDA, SQIVND (reference sequence). J was trimmed by 5 bases and V by 6 bases; bases with no gene match: 6. CDR3 residues: CASRWLAATGELFF. CDR3 DNA sequence: TGTGCCAGTAGGTGGCTAGCGGCTACCGGGGAGCTGTTTTTT.

This clonotype occurred a few times. The gene calls are TRBV10-3 and TRBJ1-5; 8 bases agree with TRBD1. The J segment lost 4 bases and the V segment lost 0 bases, leaving 8 bases of the junction unmatched. In germline, CDR1 is ENHRY, CDR2 SYGVKD. This CDR3 region has 17 residues. CDR3 DNA: TGTGCCATCAGTGAGTCCCCAGACAGGGGAGGAAATCAGCCCCAGCATTTT. This encodes CAISESPDRGGNQPQHF.

This clonotype was observed a handful of times. This chain links TRBV12-3 or TRBV12-4 with TRBJ2-5; the match to TRBD2 covers 8 bases. The CDR3 has 16 residues. V trimming: 6 bases; J trimming: 7 bases; junction bases outside the gene matches: 16. The DNA for the CDR3 is TGTGCCAGCAGCTTACTAGCGGTGGCTACGTTTGGGACCCAGTACTTC. Translated: CASSLLAVATFGTQYF.

This clonotype was found a few times. The genes are TRBV27 and TRBJ1-6, with D possibly matching TRBD1 (5 bases). The CDR3 sequence is 18 residues long. V gave up 6 bases and J gave up 8 bases, with 26 bases separating them. The germline V gene encodes CDR1 MNHEY and CDR2 SMNVEV (reference sequence). The CDR3 sequence is CASRPRLTASEGDSPLHF. The CDR3 DNA reads TGTGCCAGCAGACCCCGCCTCACGGCCTCTGAAGGGGATTCACCCCTCCACTTT.

Only a few counts were recorded for this clonotype. This chain links TRBV30 with TRBJ2-7; possibly TRBD2 for D (5 bases). Germline lookup yields CDR1 GTSNPN and CDR2 SVGIG (reference sequence). Deletions cut 3 bases from V and 2 bases from J, with 5 bases between. The CDR3 is 11 residues long. In DNA form, the CDR3 reads TGTGCCTGGAGCGGGGCCTACGAGCAGTACTTC. This encodes CAWSGAYEQYF.

This rearrangement joins TRBV12-3 or TRBV12-4 to TRBJ2-6; perhaps D is TRBD1 or TRBD2 (6 bases each). V was cut by 5 bases and J by 2 bases, with 10 bases left in between. There are 15 residues in the CDR3. The CDR3 region has the DNA TGTGCCAGCAGTAAAAGGGGGGCTGGGGCCAACGTCCTGACTTTC. Protein sequence: CASSKRGAGANVLTF.

This clonotype was recorded at least ten times. This chain joins TRBV28 and TRBJ2-7; 7 positions agree with TRBD1. The germline V gene encodes CDR1 MDHEN and CDR2 SYDVKM. J lost 1 base, V lost 7 bases, and 10 bases had no gene match. The CDR3 has 15 amino acids. Here the CDR3 DNA reads TGTGCCAGCAACAGGGGTCTAGGGGGATCCTACGAGCAGTACTTC. This codes for CASNRGLGGSYEQYF.

The V call is TRBV7-9, the J call TRBJ2-7; D might be TRBD1 or TRBD2, each matching 5 bases. The CDR3 covers 22 residues. Trimming removed 5 bases from V and 2 bases from J, with 37 bases in between. Germline V gives CDR1 SEHNR, CDR2 FQNEAQ (reference sequence). The CDR3 coding sequence is TGTGCCAGCAGCCCCTCCAACCCGGACATGGGTATCGGGAAGGAGGATCCCTACGAGCAGTACTTC. Translating it yields CASSPSNPDMGIGKEDPYEQYF.

This clonotype was counted between two and nine times. The J gene is TRBJ1-2, the V gene TRBV6-1; TRBD1 is a possible D gene (5 bases). Germline V gene data show CDR1 as MNHNS and CDR2 as SASEGT. The CDR3 sequence is 12 residues long. The V end was cut by 9 bases, the J end by 7 bases, with 15 bases between. The CDR3, as DNA: TGTGCCAGTCGGAAGGGGCCACTTGGCTACACCTTC. Its translation is CASRKGPLGYTF.

The genes are TRBV6-1 and TRBJ2-7; D is perhaps TRBD1 (6 bases). Trimming left V 6 bases short and J 2 bases short, with 14 bases between. This CDR3 has 14 amino acids. Looked up from germline, CDR1 is MNHNS and CDR2 is SASEGT. The CDR3 nucleotides are TGTGCCAGCAGCGCAGCGACAGGCCCCTACGAGCAGTACTTC. This codes for CASSAATGPYEQYF.

This sequence joins TRBV12-3 or TRBV12-4 and TRBJ2-5, with D unclear. The CDR3 is made up of 13 amino acids. V lost 1 base, J lost 4 bases, and 7 bases lay in between. The CDR3 bases are TGTGCCAGCAGTTTAGTTCTACTAGAGACCCAGTACTTC. Protein sequence: CASSLVLLETQYF.

The chain recombines TRBV6-2 or TRBV6-3 with TRBJ1-5; TRBD1 might be the D (6 bases). The germline V gene has CDR1 MNHEY and CDR2 SVGEGT. The CDR3 spans 13 residues. The V end was cut by 6 bases, the J end by 5 bases, with 11 bases between. CDR3 in DNA: TGTGCCAGCAGACAGGGAGGGGATCAGCCCCAGCATTTT. It translates to CASRQGGDQPQHF.